This passage covers 21 T cell receptor beta chains from one sample sequenced in a study of OX40 agonist ivuxolimab in advanced cancers. Sequencing used immunoSEQ multiplex PCR; TCRdb keeps in-frame clones, though not all of them. The table records over 40,000 clones, approximately 87% of them present only once. Material: CD4+ or CD8+ T cells sorted from blood, obtained in a trial of the OX40 agonist ivuxolimab. Receptor source: an adult with an advanced solid tumor such as melanoma, head and neck, liver or kidney cancer.

This clone was counted a single time. CDR3 protein: CASSLEMGPQHF. In nucleotides, the CDR3 is TGTGCCAGCAGCTTAGAGATGGGCCCCCAGCATTTT. This rearrangement joins TRBV7-9 to TRBJ1-5; D not certain. Trimming took 1 base from V and 10 from J, leaving 8 bases between them. The germline CDR1 and CDR2 sequences are SEHNR and FQNEAQ (reference sequence). This CDR3 contains 12 residues.

This chain links TRBV11-1 with TRBJ2-2, with a tentative D call TRBD2 (5 bases). V was pared by 2 bases and J by 4 bases, with 5 bases between. Germline V CDR1 and CDR2: SGHAT, FQDESV (reference sequence). CDR3 length: 13 residues. In DNA form, the CDR3 reads TGTGCCAGCAGCTTAACTAGCACCGGGGAGCTGTTTTTT. Translated: CASSLTSTGELFF.

The V and J genes are TRBV18 and TRBJ1-4; D is ambiguous. The CDR3 length is 14 residues. The germline CDR1 and CDR2 sequences are KGHSH and LQKENI. V lost 0 bases and J 5 bases, leaving 7 bases between the germline ends. The CDR3 sequence is CASSPPLGNEKLFF. Written as DNA, the CDR3 is TGTGCCAGCTCACCACCCTTGGGGAATGAAAAACTGTTTTTT.

The rearrangement joins TRBV7-2 to TRBJ2-1, with 9 bases lining up with TRBD2. The CDR3 totals 16 residues. Losses at the gene ends were 5 bases for V and 8 bases for J; bases not matched to a gene: 13. Per germline, CDR1 SGHTA and CDR2 FQGNSA. The CDR3 loop is CASSPGQLAGSDEQFF. As DNA, the CDR3 is TGTGCCAGCAGCCCCGGACAGCTAGCGGGATCCGATGAGCAGTTCTTC.

V gene TRBV5-1 combines with J gene TRBJ1-2; TRBD1 agrees at 7 bases. Germline-derived CDR1 and CDR2 are SGHRS and YFSETQ. J lost 8 bases, V lost 4 bases, and 8 bases had no gene match. CDR3 length: 13 residues. This CDR3 reads CASSQSNRGGYTF. CDR3 nucleotides: TGCGCCAGCAGCCAATCGAACAGGGGAGGCTACACCTTC.

The chain joins TRBV9 to TRBJ2-2; D is perhaps TRBD1 (6 bases). The length of the CDR3 is 13 residues. Germline-derived CDR1 and CDR2 are SGDLS and YYNGEE. Trimming shortened V by 0 bases and J by 6 bases, and 6 bases separated the two germline ends. CDR3 coding DNA: TGTGCCAGCAGCGTAGAGGGGGCCGGGGAGCTGTTTTTT. Translation: CASSVEGAGELFF. The entire variable domain, with the rest obtained from reference TRBV9 and TRBJ2-2, is as follows: DSGVTQTPKHLITATGQRVTLRCSPRSGDLSVYWYQQSLDQGLQFLIQYYNGEERAKGNILERFSAQQFPDLHSELNLSSLELGDSALYFCASSVEGAGELFFGEGSRLTVL.

In this sample, this clone turned up a few times. V is TRBV7-2 and J is TRBJ2-3; D perhaps matches TRBD2 (5 bases). Germline assignment: CDR1 SGHTA and CDR2 FQGNSA. V dropped 1 base and J dropped 4 bases, with 9 bases sitting between them. This CDR3 is 14 amino acids long. The CDR3 loop reads CASSLGPGADTQYF. The CDR3 nucleotides are TGTGCCAGCAGCTTAGGACCCGGGGCAGATACGCAGTATTTT.

The chain links TRBV7-2 to TRBJ2-3; 10 bases line up with TRBD1. This CDR3 contains 12 residues. Germline assignment: CDR1 SGHTA and CDR2 FQGNSA. V shed 9 bases, J shed 7 bases, and the junction held 4 bases outside the gene matches. This CDR3 is CASDRGLNTQYF. The CDR3 DNA reads as TGTGCCAGTGACAGGGGGCTAAATACGCAGTATTTT.

This clone was counted once. The V call is TRBV16, the J call TRBJ2-1, with 11 bases aligning to TRBD2. The J segment lost 6 bases and the V segment lost 4 bases, leaving 5 bases of the junction unmatched. The CDR3 has 15 amino acids. Germline assignment: CDR1 KGHSY and CDR2 FQNENV. CDR3 nucleotides: TGTGCCAGCAGCCTTAGCGGGAGGGCCTCCAATGAGCAGTTCTTC. This sequence encodes CASSLSGRASNEQFF.

V and J are TRBV7-6 and TRBJ1-1; D is unresolved. Germline CDR1 and CDR2: SGHVS and FNYEAQ. This CDR3 is built from 14 residues. V lost 5 bases to trimming and J lost 1 base, with 11 bases between them. The CDR3 protein is CASSQVAQNTEAFF. DNA for the CDR3: TGTGCCAGCAGCCAAGTCGCACAGAACACTGAAGCTTTCTTT.

The CDR3 bases are TGTGCCAGCAGCTTACAGGGAAACTATGGCTACACCTTC. Its protein is CASSLQGNYGYTF. The rearrangement uses TRBV7-2 and TRBJ1-2, with D possibly TRBD1 on 5 matching bases. The CDR3 has 13 residues. Trimming cost V 2 bases and J 2 bases, with 6 bases left between them. Germline V gene data show CDR1 as SGHTA and CDR2 as FQGNSA.

The J gene is TRBJ2-3, the V gene TRBV5-6; 7 bases line up with TRBD2. V shed 2 bases, J shed 2 bases, and the junction held 11 bases outside the gene matches. CDR1 is SGHDT and CDR2 is YYEEEE in the germline V gene. The CDR3 extends over 17 amino acids. The CDR3 loop reads CASSLPDFRDYTDTQYF. The CDR3 DNA reads TGTGCCAGCAGCTTACCAGACTTCCGGGACTACACAGATACGCAGTATTTT.

Concerning this clone: One end of the junction is discordant with germline, which a read error may explain. This rearrangement joins TRBV5-3 to TRBJ1-2; D is ambiguous. TRBV5-3 is labeled an ORF, and its function is uncertain. The CDR3 contains 15 residues. CDR3 coding DNA: TGTGCCAGCAGCTTAAAGGTCCCAAGGATAGATGGCTACACCTTC. Encoded protein: CASSLKVPRIDGYTF.

This clone was counted a few times. The chain is built from TRBV11-3 and TRBJ2-7; 7 bases map to TRBD2. V shed 6 bases and J 7 bases; nucleotides not matched to a gene: 12. There are 14 residues in the CDR3. Germline V CDR1 and CDR2: SGHNT, YENEEA. CDR3 in amino acids: CASSFLAGAVEQYF. The CDR3 DNA sequence: TGTGCCAGCAGTTTCTTGGCGGGAGCTGTTGAGCAGTACTTC.

This rearrangement joins TRBV6-6 to TRBJ2-7, with 10 bases fitting TRBD2. The V gene end was trimmed by 0 bases and the J gene end by 5 bases; junction bases not matched to a gene: 4. This CDR3 has 15 amino acids. CDR1 is MNHNY and CDR2 is SVGAGI in the germline V gene (reference sequence). Here the CDR3 reads CASSYSSGRADEQYF. CDR3 DNA: TGTGCCAGCAGTTACTCGAGCGGGAGGGCCGACGAGCAGTACTTC.

The V and J genes are TRBV2 and TRBJ2-7; D assignment may be TRBD1 or TRBD2 (5 bases each). CDR3 size: 13 residues. Trimming cost V 6 bases and J 2 bases, with 11 bases left between them. The germline V gene has CDR1 SNHLY and CDR2 FYNNEI. This CDR3 is CASRGVGTYEQYF. The CDR3 bases are TGTGCCAGCAGGGGGGTGGGGACCTACGAGCAGTACTTC.

This chain uses TRBV28 with TRBJ1-3; the D is unclear. Germline loops: CDR1 MDHEN, CDR2 SYDVKM. CDR3 length equals 14 residues. V was pared by 9 bases and J by 0 bases, with 12 bases between. The CDR3 loop reads CASVQLLSGNTIYF. In DNA, the CDR3 is TGTGCCAGTGTACAGCTCCTCTCTGGAAACACCATATATTTT.

This sequence joins TRBV28 and TRBJ1-5, with 10 bases that match TRBD1. This CDR3 is built from 16 residues. The ends lost 7 bases at V and 3 bases at J; junction bases unmatched: 9. Germline V gene data show CDR1 as MDHEN and CDR2 as SYDVKM. The DNA of the CDR3 is TGTGCCAGCATCTCAAGGGGACAGGGGAACAATCAGCCCCAGCATTTT. Translating it yields CASISRGQGNNQPQHF.

This chain links TRBV6-1 with TRBJ1-1, with D possibly being TRBD1 (5 bases). The CDR3 is made up of 13 amino acids. Germline-derived CDR1 and CDR2 are MNHNS and SASEGT. Trimming took off 1 base at V and 8 bases at J, with 11 bases between the two ends. The CDR3 is CASSEEWGYEAFF. DNA of the CDR3: TGTGCCAGCAGTGAAGAGTGGGGGTACGAAGCTTTCTTT.

The chain has TRBV20-1 and TRBJ1-1; the D is unclear. Germline values: CDR1 DFQATT, CDR2 SNEGSKA (reference sequence). The CDR3 totals 11 residues. V lost 6 bases and J lost 1, with 6 bases in between. CDR3 amino acids: CSALGNTEAFF. CDR3 nucleotides: TGCAGTGCCTTAGGGAACACTGAAGCTTTCTTT.

This chain uses TRBV11-2 with TRBJ2-7; D is possibly TRBD2 (6 bases). This CDR3 region has 18 residues. V was shortened by 0 bases and J by 1 base, with 19 bases between the two germline ends. Germline CDR1 SGHAT, CDR2 FQNNGV. CDR3 amino acids: CASSLEGNGRGVSYEQYF. The CDR3 bases are TGTGCCAGCAGCTTAGAGGGGAACGGGAGAGGGGTATCCTACGAGCAGTACTTC.